This T cell receptor (beta chain) appears in the sequencing data of a study of T cell responses to AZD1222 COVID-19 vaccine. Study findings and constraints: Vaccination with two AZD1222 doses was followed by a rise in Spike-specific TCR breadth and depth. Unmutated variant regions are reportedly the target of nearly half of TCRs that are spike-specific. Donors were mostly white British, more females; clonal diversity possibly underestimated.

As to this clone: Its antigen is currently unknown.

The data were produced by immunoSEQ multiplex PCR, yet TCRdb's version contains in-frame clones alone and is incomplete. The data contain 80,000 to 95,000 clones, almost 80% of them singletons. Losses at the gene ends were 4 bases for V and 1 base for J; bases not matched to a gene: 9. The CDR3 loop spans 18 amino acids. Germline V CDR1 and CDR2: SGHRS, YFSETQ. Sequencing was performed on peripheral blood, taken on day 0 of AZD1222 vaccination. The chain has TRBV5-1 and TRBJ2-3; TRBD2 matches at 13 bases. The sequence was collected from an adult in good health. The CDR3 bases are TGCGCCAGCAGCGATCGGACTAGCGGGAGTTTCGGCACAGATACGCAGTATTTT. Its protein product is CASSDRTSGSFGTDTQYF.